This T cell receptor beta chain was identified in a study of T-cell reconstitution after alpha-beta-depleted transplantation in children. Overall study findings and caveats: The high TCRbeta diversity at day 60 in some patients came from surviving recipient T cells and thymic progenitors. T-cell counts and diversity at one year following transplant were attributed mainly to newly produced T cells.

Notes on this clonotype: Its antigen is undetermined.

Preparation of the TCRbeta library was carried out with unique molecular identifiers. Via MiXCR, TCRdb re-called the PCR reads, giving one row per CDR3 protein. The repertoire has about 980,000 distinct CDR3 sequences, roughly 29% of them found once; the top ten carry roughly 27%. The CDR3 covers 14 residues. Germline V gene lookup returns CDR1 DFQATT and CDR2 SNEGSKA (reference sequence). V dropped 2 bases and J dropped 5; count of bases not matched to a gene: 8. The specimen was PBMCs, mostly from graft donor cells, collected 360 days after TCRalphabeta/CD19-depleted stem cell transplant. This clonotype originated in a boy in the first two years of life who had a stem cell transplant for SCID, so the T cells may come from the graft donor. This chain connects TRBV20-1 to TRBJ2-5, with 7 bases that match TRBD2. DNA of the CDR3: TGCAGTGCTAGACAAGTGACTAGCCGGGAGACCCAGTACTTC. It encodes CSARQVTSRETQYF.